This T cell receptor (beta chain) was profiled in a study of T-cell reconstitution after alpha-beta-depleted transplantation in children. Study outcomes and limitations: Some patients' high day-60 TCRbeta diversity was traced to surviving recipient T cells and thymic progenitors. Hyperexpanded clones declined; after one year, newly produced T cells mostly supplied diversity. In patients about two months after transplant, alpha-beta T cells reportedly arose from several hundred expanded graft clones.

Trimming cost V 0 bases and J 9 bases; bases outside gene matches: 13. This CDR3 contains 16 residues. Germline lookup yields CDR1 SGHNT and CDR2 YYREEE (reference sequence). With regard to this clonotype: The antigen remains unidentified.

Construction of the TCRbeta library involved unique molecular identifiers. A single record per CDR3 protein comes from TCRdb applying MiXCR to the PCR reads. The sample consists of 900,000 or so distinct CDR3 sequences, about 15% of them appearing once. The TCR sequence derives from a male patient aged 10-17 years who had a stem cell transplant for acute lymphoblastic leukemia, so the T cells may come from the graft donor. The V and J genes are TRBV5-4 and TRBJ2-3; 7 nucleotides agree with TRBD2. Sequencing used PBMCs, mostly from graft donor cells, obtained 360 days after TCRalphabeta/CD19-depleted stem cell transplant. This CDR3 reads CASSLVAREKTLTQYF. CDR3 DNA sequence: TGTGCCAGCAGCTTGGTCGCGCGGGAGAAGACTTTGACGCAGTATTTT.